These 21 T cell receptor beta chains came from one sample sequenced in a study of sequential checkpoint blockade in melanoma (dated by TCRdb to the late 2010s). Read against the paper, the sample's treatment or condition label means: randomized to nivolumab then ipilimumab (arm A) or the reverse (arm B). The protocol used for the library was the immunoSEQ multiplex PCR assay. Sourced from immuneACCESS, this table was stored by TCRdb with only in-frame sequences that have V and J called. A share of the clones is absent; for the studies checked, an unresolved V gene accounts for under half, and the remainder has no known explanation. The table for this sample lists some 6,100 clones; around 58% of them were counted only once. The ten largest make up around 17% of the sample. The sequences come from CD8+ T cells sorted from blood (inferred from file names), collected from a patient given nivolumab and ipilimumab in sequence. These receptors were obtained from a human donor with melanoma.

The CDR3 spells CASSLAGFGGYTF. In DNA, the CDR3 is TGTGCCAGCAGTTTAGCGGGCTTCGGTGGCTACACCTTC. The rearrangement uses TRBV27 and TRBJ1-2, with no clear D. V was pared by 2 bases and J by 7 bases, with 11 bases between. The CDR3 is made up of 13 amino acids. Looked up from germline, CDR1 is MNHEY and CDR2 is SMNVEV (reference sequence).

The chain uses TRBV6-5 and TRBJ1-5, with D maybe TRBD1 (6 bases). The ends were cut back, 5 bases at V and 9 bases at J, with 17 bases in the middle. This CDR3 region has 14 residues. Per the germline V gene, CDR1 is MNHEY and CDR2 is SVGAGI. CDR3 coding DNA: TGTGCCAGCAGTGAGGGCAGGCAGGGGCTGCCCCAGCATTTT. This encodes CASSEGRQGLPQHF.

The rearrangement uses TRBV19 and TRBJ1-5; D remains unclear. Looked up from germline, CDR1 is LNHDA and CDR2 is SQIVND (reference sequence). Trimming cost V 4 bases and J 3 bases, with 13 bases left between them. This CDR3 comprises 15 residues. The CDR3 bases are TGTGCCAGTAGTACCCCGTGGCAGAACAATCAGCCCCAGCATTTT. This codes for CASSTPWQNNQPQHF.

V gene TRBV7-9 combines with J gene TRBJ2-3; D unclear. This CDR3 region has 15 residues. V was clipped by 1 base and J by 4 bases, with 12 bases between them. Germline CDR1 SEHNR, CDR2 FQNEAQ (reference sequence). This CDR3 reads CASSLGVPLADTQYF. The CDR3 DNA reads TGTGCCAGCAGCTTAGGAGTACCGTTGGCAGATACGCAGTATTTT.

This clone was counted only a few times. The chain links TRBV5-6 to TRBJ1-1, with D unclear. CDR3 length equals 14 residues. CDR1 is SGHDT and CDR2 is YYEEEE in the germline V gene. Trimming took 0 bases from V and 1 from J, leaving 7 bases between them. CDR3 DNA sequence: TGTGCCAGCAGCTTGGCCCGGGGGAACACTGAAGCTTTCTTT. Its protein is CASSLARGNTEAFF.

V usage is TRBV11-3 and J usage is TRBJ2-1; 8 nucleotides match TRBD2. With 3 bases clipped from V and 9 bases from J, the junction kept 10 bases outside the gene matches. The CDR3 sequence is 15 residues long. Germline CDR1 SGHNT, CDR2 YENEEA. CDR3 DNA: TGTGCCAGCAGCTTCGCAGCGGGGGTGGGGGGTGAGCAGTTCTTC. It codes for CASSFAAGVGGEQFF.

This CDR3 is CASRGIAGVGTGELFF. The CDR3 region has the DNA TGTGCCAGCAGGGGTATAGCGGGAGTTGGAACCGGGGAGCTGTTTTTT. V is TRBV7-6 and J is TRBJ2-2; TRBD2 aligns across 9 bases. CDR1 and CDR2 (germline): SGHVS, FNYEAQ. The CDR3 has 16 residues. J was trimmed by 5 bases and V by 6 bases; bases with no gene match: 10. Full variable domain (missing parts from reference TRBV7-6 and TRBJ2-2): GAGVSQSPRYKVTKRGQDVALRCDPISGHVSLYWYRQALGQGPEFLTYFNYEAQQDKSGLPNDRFSAERPEGSISTLTIQRTEQRDSAMYRCASRGIAGVGTGELFFGEGSRLTVL.

This clone is labeled medium-sized. This chain links TRBV27 with TRBJ2-7; 9 bases line up with TRBD1. The CDR3 loop spans 15 amino acids. V lost 3 bases and J lost 6; bases outside the gene matches: 9. CDR1 and CDR2 from the germline V gene are MNHEY and SMNVEV (reference sequence). The CDR3 sequence: CASSLTGTGQGEQYF. The CDR3 region has the DNA TGTGCCAGCAGTTTGACCGGGACAGGGCAGGGCGAGCAGTACTTC.

The chain uses TRBV12-5 and TRBJ2-7; possible D gene TRBD1, 6 bases. Germline V gene sequence: CDR1 LGHNT, CDR2 FRNRAP. Trimming took off 6 bases at V and 0 bases at J, with 12 bases between the two ends. The CDR3 is 14 amino acids. CDR3 protein: CASGTGRSSYEQYF. In nucleotides, the CDR3 is TGTGCTAGTGGGACAGGAAGAAGCTCCTACGAGCAGTACTTC.

This chain links TRBV4-1 with TRBJ2-5; D is perhaps TRBD1 (6 bases). CDR1 and CDR2 (germline): MGHRA, YSYEKL. Trimming stripped 1 base from V and 7 bases from J, with 10 bases between. The CDR3 sequence is 13 residues long. CDR3 coding DNA: TGCGCCAGCAGCCAAGTGACAGGAGTGACCCAGTACTTC. Translated: CASSQVTGVTQYF.

This clone has just a few counts. The chain links TRBV7-8 to TRBJ2-7; TRBD1 agrees at 9 bases. The CDR3 spans 19 residues. The germline V gene encodes CDR1 SGHVS and CDR2 FQNEAQ. Trimming took 4 bases from V and 5 from J; bases not matched to a gene: 21. The CDR3 is CASSSPPGTGFLGPHEQYF. The CDR3 DNA sequence: TGTGCCAGCAGCTCCCCCCCCGGGACAGGGTTCCTCGGGCCCCACGAGCAGTACTTC.

This clone was counted between two and nine times. The rearrangement uses TRBV27 and TRBJ1-2, with a weak D call TRBD1 (5 bases). The CDR3 extends over 15 amino acids. Trimming took off 3 bases at V and 2 bases at J, with 13 bases between the two ends. The V gene's germline CDR1 is MNHEY and CDR2 SMNVEV (reference sequence). CDR3 in DNA: TGTGCCAGCAGTTTCCTCCCACGGGGGAACTATGGCTACACCTTC. Its translation: CASSFLPRGNYGYTF.

The chain has TRBV10-2 and TRBJ1-2; perhaps TRBD1 as D (5 bases). Germline CDR1 reads WSHSY; CDR2 reads SAAADI. The CDR3 is 15 amino acids. V was shortened by 4 bases and J by 2 bases, with 14 bases between the two germline ends. The CDR3 loop is CASSGQRQYNYGYTF. The CDR3 DNA is TGCGCCAGCAGTGGACAGAGACAGTACAACTATGGCTACACCTTC.

This chain uses TRBV7-9 with TRBJ2-5, with D possibly TRBD2 on 5 matching bases. The CDR3 totals 13 residues. V was trimmed by 1 base and J by 3 bases, leaving 6 bases between them. Germline V gene lookup returns CDR1 SEHNR and CDR2 FQNEAQ (reference sequence). CDR3 residues: CASSLVGEETQYF. The CDR3 DNA reads TGTGCCAGCAGCTTAGTGGGAGAAGAGACCCAGTACTTC.

This clone is a singleton in its sample. CDR3 nucleotide sequence: TGTGCCAGCAGTTACTCGTGGGCTACCCTCGCAAATGAGCAGTTCTTC. It codes for CASSYSWATLANEQFF. The rearrangement links TRBV6-5 to TRBJ2-1; D gene ambiguous. CDR3 length: 16 amino acids. Trimming took 0 bases from V and 7 from J, leaving 16 bases between them. Germline V gene lookup returns CDR1 MNHEY and CDR2 SVGAGI.

The V and J genes are TRBV29-1 and TRBJ2-1, with 7 bases matching TRBD1. V lost 6 bases to trimming and J lost 3 bases; unmatched junction nucleotides: 11. Germline assignment: CDR1 SQVTM and CDR2 ANQGSEA. The CDR3 contains 15 residues. The DNA of the CDR3 is TGCAGCGTCAATCTACAGGGGTCTAACTACAATGAGCAGTTCTTC. Translated, it gives CSVNLQGSNYNEQFF.

This clone was observed a handful of times. The chain combines TRBV6-5 with TRBJ1-5, with D tentatively TRBD1 (5 bases). Germline V lookup: CDR1 MNHEY, CDR2 SVGAGI. This CDR3 has 14 residues. Trimming removed 6 bases from V and 2 bases from J, with 11 bases in between. The CDR3 spells CASRVLTGNQPQHF. CDR3 DNA sequence: TGTGCCAGCAGAGTACTGACAGGCAATCAGCCCCAGCATTTT.

The chain employs TRBV9 and TRBJ2-7; TRBD1 matches at 8 bases. After removal of 0 bases from V and 5 bases from J, the junction contained 4 bases not matched to a gene. The CDR3 consists of 14 residues. Germline V gene sequence: CDR1 SGDLS, CDR2 YYNGEE. The CDR3 loop is CASSVAAGGDEQYF. CDR3 coding DNA: TGTGCCAGCAGCGTAGCGGCAGGGGGCGACGAGCAGTACTTC.

V gene TRBV19 combines with J gene TRBJ1-1; 8 bases align to TRBD1. After removal of 8 bases from V and 4 bases from J, the junction contained 12 bases not matched to a gene. The CDR3 is 15 amino acids. Germline assignment: CDR1 LNHDA and CDR2 SQIVND (reference sequence). The CDR3 spells CASRYKGQGVTEAFF. The DNA of the CDR3 is TGTGCCAGTCGTTACAAAGGACAGGGAGTCACTGAAGCTTTCTTT. Variable domain in full (rest from reference TRBV19 and TRBJ1-1): DGGITQSPKYLFRKEGQNVTLSCEQNLNHDAMYWYRQDPGQGLRLIYYSQIVNDFQKGDIAEGYSVSREKKESFPLTVTSAQKNPTAFYLCASRYKGQGVTEAFFGQGTRLTVV.

The chain couples TRBV13 to TRBJ2-7; either TRBD1 or TRBD2 may fit D (6 bases each). Germline CDR1 and CDR2: PRHDT and FYEKMQ (reference sequence). The V end lost 5 bases, the J end lost 5 bases, and 16 bases lay between the germline ends. The CDR3 has 14 residues. DNA of the CDR3: TGTGCCAGCAGCCTAGCGACAGGTTCCCACGAGCAGTACTTC. Its protein is CASSLATGSHEQYF.

V usage is TRBV19 and J usage is TRBJ2-7, with a weak D call TRBD1 (6 bases). V was trimmed by 5 bases and J by 4 bases, leaving 18 bases between them. This CDR3 is 15 amino acids long. Germline V CDR1 and CDR2: LNHDA, SQIVND (reference sequence). This chain's CDR3 is CASSLEAGVLYEQYF. The CDR3, as DNA: TGTGCCAGTAGTTTGGAGGCAGGGGTTCTTTACGAGCAGTACTTC.